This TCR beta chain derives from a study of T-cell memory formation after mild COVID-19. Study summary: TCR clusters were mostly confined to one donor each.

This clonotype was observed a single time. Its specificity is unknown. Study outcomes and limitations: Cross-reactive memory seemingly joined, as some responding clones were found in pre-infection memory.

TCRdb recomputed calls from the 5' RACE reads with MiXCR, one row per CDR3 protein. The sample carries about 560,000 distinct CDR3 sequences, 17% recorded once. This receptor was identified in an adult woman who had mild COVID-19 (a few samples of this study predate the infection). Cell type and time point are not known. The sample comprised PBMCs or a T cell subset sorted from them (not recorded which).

CDR3 bases: TGCGCCAGCAGCCAAGTAGAAAGGCGAAGTCTTCGGGGGTCCTATGGCTACACCTTC. Its protein product is CASSQVERRSLRGSYGYTF. J is TRBJ1-2 and V is TRBV4-1; D perhaps matches TRBD1 (5 bases). The germline V and J ends were trimmed by 1 base and 4 bases, with 25 bases remaining between them. CDR1 and CDR2 from the germline V gene are MGHRA and YSYEKL. This CDR3 is 19 amino acids long.